The clone carrying this TCR beta chain was seen a few times. The antigen remains unidentified. The data stem from a study of response to subunit inactivated influenza vaccine. The V end lost 3 bases, the J end lost 0 bases, and 15 bases lay between the germline ends. The germline V gene has CDR1 MDHEN and CDR2 SYDVKM. This CDR3 is built from 16 residues. Study-wide results and limits: Few new T cells, the authors suggested, are recruited by each seasonal influenza vaccination.

One entry per CDR3 protein results from TCRdb running MiXCR on the RT-PCR reads. The data contain roughly 150,000 distinct CDR3 sequences, under 13% of them seen just once; the ten biggest clones take up 12%. The V call is TRBV28, the J call TRBJ2-7, with D possibly being TRBD1 (5 bases). This clonotype originated in a man aged 50-59 years who received an inactivated influenza vaccine. Sequencing used non-naive T cells sorted from PBMCs, obtained about 6 weeks after vaccination. This CDR3 reads CASSFSLAGLSYEQYF. In DNA form, the CDR3 reads TGTGCCAGCAGTTTCTCTCTTGCAGGGCTCTCCTACGAGCAGTACTTC.